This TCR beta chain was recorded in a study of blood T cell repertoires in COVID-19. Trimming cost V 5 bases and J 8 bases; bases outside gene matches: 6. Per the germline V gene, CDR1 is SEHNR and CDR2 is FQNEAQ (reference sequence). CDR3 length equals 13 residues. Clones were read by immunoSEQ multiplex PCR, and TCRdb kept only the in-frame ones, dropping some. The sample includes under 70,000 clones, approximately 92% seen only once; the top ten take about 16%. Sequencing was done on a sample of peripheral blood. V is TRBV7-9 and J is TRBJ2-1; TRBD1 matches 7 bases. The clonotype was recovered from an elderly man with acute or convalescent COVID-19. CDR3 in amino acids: CASSRTGEHEQFF. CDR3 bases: TGTGCCAGCAGCCGCACAGGGGAGCATGAGCAGTTCTTC.